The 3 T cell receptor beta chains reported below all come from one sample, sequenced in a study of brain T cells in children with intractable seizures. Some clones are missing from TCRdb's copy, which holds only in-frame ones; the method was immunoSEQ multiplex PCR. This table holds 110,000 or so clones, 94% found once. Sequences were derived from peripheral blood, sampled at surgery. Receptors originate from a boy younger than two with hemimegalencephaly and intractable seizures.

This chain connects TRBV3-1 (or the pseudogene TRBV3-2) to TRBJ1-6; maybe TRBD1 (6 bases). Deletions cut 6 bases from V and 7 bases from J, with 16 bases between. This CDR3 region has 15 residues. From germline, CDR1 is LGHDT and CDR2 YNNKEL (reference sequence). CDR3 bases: TGTGCCAGCAGGCCCGACGGACAGACCAATTCACCCCTCCACTTT. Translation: CASRPDGQTNSPLHF.

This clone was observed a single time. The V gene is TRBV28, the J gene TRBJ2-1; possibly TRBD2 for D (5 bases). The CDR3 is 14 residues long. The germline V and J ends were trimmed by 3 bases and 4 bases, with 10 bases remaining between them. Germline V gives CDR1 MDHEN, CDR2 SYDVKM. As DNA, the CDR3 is TGTGCCAGCAGTTTGGCCCCGGGGTACAATGAGCAGTTCTTC. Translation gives CASSLAPGYNEQFF.

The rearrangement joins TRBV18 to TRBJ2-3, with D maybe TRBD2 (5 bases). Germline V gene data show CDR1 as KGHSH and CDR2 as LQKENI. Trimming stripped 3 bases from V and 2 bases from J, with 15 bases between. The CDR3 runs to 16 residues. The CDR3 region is CASSPGRPGFTDTQYF. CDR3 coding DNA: TGTGCCAGCTCACCGGGCCGACCGGGGTTCACAGATACGCAGTATTTT.